The T cell receptor beta chain described here comes from a study of cytomegalovirus exposure and HLA in healthy donors. Study-level points and caveats: The study listed roughly 160 cytomegalovirus-associated TCR beta chains.

Remarks on this clone: No antigen is known for it.

With 60 Vbeta and 13 Jbeta primers, the PCR was carried out. Measured with immunoSEQ multiplex PCR; TCRdb has only the in-frame clones, and not every one. The sample lists about 120,000 clones; more than 65% were seen once. V lost 1 base and J lost 0, with 9 bases in between. Germline CDR1 reads KGHSH; CDR2 reads LQKENI. The CDR3 loop spans 16 amino acids. Sequencing was done on a sample of PBMCs. The J gene is TRBJ1-4, the V gene TRBV18; the D gene is possibly TRBD1 (5 bases). The sequence came from a woman younger than 30 in good health and CMV-seronegative. This CDR3 reads CASSPQGAPTNEKLFF. CDR3 bases: TGTGCCAGCTCACCACAAGGGGCTCCAACTAATGAAAAACTGTTTTTT.